One sample yielded the 20 T cell receptor beta chains listed below, sequenced in a study of blood T cells in healthy people across ages. The authors ran a second PCR of 7 to 11 cycles using a sample-barcoded 5' primer and a J-beta primer mix. Each CDR3 protein is one row after TCRdb ran MiXCR on the 5' RACE reads. The sample includes under 750,000 distinct CDR3 sequences, around 48% of them seen just once. Sequenced material: blood. The source of these receptors is an elderly man in good health.

This clonotype has a handful of counts. This chain connects TRBV25-1 to TRBJ2-6, with D maybe TRBD1 (6 bases). This CDR3 is 15 amino acids long. V was trimmed by 5 bases and J by 0 bases, leaving 8 bases between them. Germline CDR1 is MGHDK and CDR2 is SYGVNS. CDR3 protein: CASSWTASGANVLTF. DNA of the CDR3: TGTGCCAGCAGTTGGACAGCCTCTGGGGCCAACGTCCTGACTTTC.

This clonotype was counted a few times. This chain links TRBV20-1 with TRBJ2-5; D uncertain. Trimming took 2 bases from V and 5 from J, leaving 15 bases between them. The CDR3 sequence is 14 residues long. CDR1 and CDR2 (germline): DFQATT, SNEGSKA (reference sequence). CDR3 sequence: CSARKAPVTETQYF. CDR3 bases: TGCAGTGCTAGAAAAGCCCCGGTGACGGAGACCCAGTACTTC.

This chain connects TRBV4-3 to TRBJ1-3; D gene uncertain. This CDR3 has 16 amino acids. V lost 0 bases to trimming and J lost 0 bases, with 9 bases between them. Looked up from germline, CDR1 is LGHNA and CDR2 is YSLEER. The CDR3 bases are TGCGCCAGCAGCCAAGATCACGGACTCTCTGGAAACACCATATATTTT. Encoded protein: CASSQDHGLSGNTIYF.

The chain carries TRBV20-1 and TRBJ1-1; the match to TRBD1 covers 9 bases. CDR3 length: 14 amino acids. Unmatched junction bases numbered 5, after V lost 0 bases and J lost 6 bases. The germline CDR1 and CDR2 sequences are DFQATT and SNEGSKA (reference sequence). The CDR3 spells CSAREGQGFAEAFF. DNA of the CDR3: TGCAGTGCTAGAGAGGGACAGGGTTTTGCTGAAGCTTTCTTT.

On this clonotype: A much larger clone differs from this one at a single base, so this may be a read error. The J gene is TRBJ2-3, the V gene TRBV7-2; D not certain. Germline-derived CDR1 and CDR2 are SGHTA and FQGNSA. The CDR3 totals 12 residues. V shed 2 bases and J shed 4 bases, with 4 bases lying between them. The CDR3 DNA reads as TGTGCCAGCAGCTTATTTGCAGATACGCAGTATTTT. Residues: CASSLFADTQYF.

This clonotype was recorded once. J is TRBJ1-2 and V is TRBV5-4; 11 bases are a match to TRBD1. V was clipped by 4 bases and J by 4 bases; unmatched bases: 9. CDR1 and CDR2 from the germline V gene are SGHNT and YYREEE (reference sequence). This CDR3 region has 16 residues. CDR3 nucleotides: TGTGCCAGCAGCCCCTCCGGGACAGGGGGTCTCTATGGCTACACCTTC. It codes for CASSPSGTGGLYGYTF. The full variable domain, in which reference TRBV5-4 and TRBJ1-2 provide the parts outside the CDR3, is ETGVTQSPTHLIKTRGQQVTLRCSSQSGHNTVSWYQQALGQGPQFIFQYYREEENGRGNFPPRFSGLQFPNYSSELNVNALELDDSALYLCASSPSGTGGLYGYTFGSGTRLTVV.

The chain has TRBV6-4 and TRBJ2-1; the D gene is possibly TRBD2 (7 bases). The germline CDR1 and CDR2 sequences are MRHNA and SNTAGT. This CDR3 is built from 15 residues. The V end lost 6 bases, the J end lost 7 bases, and 19 bases lay between the germline ends. CDR3 bases: TGTGCCAGCAGCCAACTCCGCGGGGGCTTTAATGAGCAGTTCTTC. Translated, it gives CASSQLRGGFNEQFF.

The chain recombines TRBV3-1 with TRBJ2-4, with 11 bases lining up with TRBD2. The germline V gene encodes CDR1 LGHDT and CDR2 YNNKEL (reference sequence). V lost 3 bases and J lost 8; bases outside the gene matches: 6. The CDR3 has 15 residues. Here the CDR3 reads CASSQATSGADIQYF. CDR3 nucleotide sequence: TGTGCCAGCAGCCAGGCGACTAGCGGGGCGGACATTCAGTACTTC. The whole variable domain, filled in from reference TRBV3-1 and TRBJ2-4, reads DTAVSQTPKYLVTQMGNDKSIKCEQNLGHDTMYWYKQDSKKFLKIMFSYNNKELIINETVPNRFSPKSPDKAHLNLHINSLELGDSAVYFCASSQATSGADIQYFGAGTRLSVL.

V and J are TRBV15 and TRBJ1-6; D unresolved. This CDR3 is built from 18 residues. V was clipped by 5 bases and J by 0 bases, with 17 bases between them. Germline V gene data show CDR1 as LNHNV and CDR2 as YYDKDF (reference sequence). The CDR3 spells CATSPRLGRSSYNSPLHF. The CDR3 DNA reads as TGTGCCACCAGCCCTCGGTTGGGCAGGAGCTCCTATAATTCACCCCTCCACTTT.

The rearrangement joins TRBV11-2 to TRBJ2-1; D is unclear. The V end lost 5 bases, the J end lost 5 bases, and 10 bases lay between the germline ends. Germline V gene sequence: CDR1 SGHAT, CDR2 FQNNGV. The length of the CDR3 is 13 residues. The DNA of the CDR3 is TGTGCCAGCAGCCCCCTCGCGGACAATGAGCAGTTCTTC. Translating it yields CASSPLADNEQFF.

V and J are TRBV5-1 and TRBJ2-3, with TRBD1 matching over 9 bases. Germline CDR1 and CDR2: SGHRS and YFSETQ. The length of the CDR3 is 16 residues. Trimming took 4 bases from V and 4 from J; bases not matched to a gene: 10. This chain's CDR3 is CASSPSGTGWPDTQYF. Written as DNA, the CDR3 is TGCGCCAGCAGCCCTTCCGGGACAGGGTGGCCAGATACGCAGTATTTT.

This sequence joins TRBV14 and TRBJ1-2, with 7 nucleotides matching TRBD1. Germline V gene lookup returns CDR1 SGHDN and CDR2 FVKESK. Trimming cost V 5 bases and J 8 bases; bases outside gene matches: 8. This CDR3 contains 13 residues. The CDR3 sequence is CASSVTQGRGYTF. The DNA of the CDR3 is TGTGCCAGCAGCGTAACACAGGGGCGAGGCTACACCTTC.

This clonotype has a count of ten or more. A read error may be the cause here, since a much bigger clone is one base away. The chain carries TRBV6-5 and TRBJ2-1; the match to TRBD2 covers 8 bases. The V gene's germline CDR1 is MNHEY and CDR2 SVGAGI. There are 15 residues in the CDR3. After removal of 6 bases from V and 10 bases from J, the junction contained 14 bases not matched to a gene. CDR3 protein: CASSWGLGNFGEQFF. DNA of the CDR3: TGTGCCAGCAGCTGGGGACTAGGCAATTTTGGAGAGCAGTTCTTC.

The chain carries TRBV5-1 and TRBJ2-5; D may be TRBD1 (6 bases). Near its end, the DNA agrees better with TRBJ2-7, so the J call may be wrong. Germline V CDR1 and CDR2: SGHRS, YFSETQ. This CDR3 is 15 amino acids long. This chain's CDR3 is CASSLEVTGWNEQYF. DNA of the CDR3: TGCGCCAGCAGCTTGGAGGTTACAGGGTGGAACGAGCAGTACTTC.

V is TRBV9 and J is TRBJ2-5; 9 bases fit TRBD1. Germline V gene sequence: CDR1 SGDLS, CDR2 YYNGEE. The length of the CDR3 is 16 residues. V trimming: 1 base; J trimming: 11 bases; junction bases outside the gene matches: 15. CDR3 nucleotide sequence: TGTGCCAGCAGCGTAACCCCGGGACAGGGTTCTAATGAGCAGTACTTC. Protein product: CASSVTPGQGSNEQYF.

The chain links TRBV7-2 to TRBJ2-1; D possibly corresponds to TRBD2 (6 bases). V was trimmed by 0 bases and J by 9 bases, leaving 12 bases between them. The germline V gene has CDR1 SGHTA and CDR2 FQGNSA. The CDR3 sequence is 14 residues long. The CDR3 protein is CASSLAGGLVEQFF. In nucleotides, the CDR3 is TGTGCCAGCAGCTTAGCGGGGGGACTGGTTGAGCAGTTCTTC.

This clonotype was counted a single time. The chain carries TRBV25-1 and TRBJ2-1; either TRBD1 or TRBD2 may supply D (5 bases each). Germline V CDR1 and CDR2: MGHDK, SYGVNS. V shed 1 base and J shed 10 bases, with 17 bases lying between them. The CDR3 consists of 15 residues. The CDR3: CASSESGAQGPEQFF. The CDR3, as DNA: TGTGCCAGCAGTGAATCCGGGGCCCAGGGACCCGAGCAGTTCTTC.

V gene TRBV7-2 combines with J gene TRBJ2-3; perhaps TRBD1 as D (5 bases). In germline, CDR1 is SGHTA, CDR2 FQGNSA. The V end was cut by 2 bases, the J end by 9 bases, with 9 bases between. The CDR3 loop spans 12 amino acids. The CDR3 reads CASSLLQGTQYF. CDR3 nucleotide sequence: TGTGCCAGCAGCTTACTTCAGGGCACGCAGTATTTT.

This clonotype was seen a single time. The rearrangement links TRBV20-1 to TRBJ1-2, with a weak D call TRBD1 (6 bases). The germline V gene encodes CDR1 DFQATT and CDR2 SNEGSKA (reference sequence). The CDR3 runs 11 residues. CDR3 sequence reads: CSPQGNYGYTF. For the CDR3, the DNA is TGCTCCCCGCAGGGGAACTATGGCTACACCTTC.

This chain links TRBV12-3 or TRBV12-4 with TRBJ1-1; a possible D gene is TRBD1 (6 bases). The CDR3 covers 13 residues. V gave up 5 bases and J gave up 3 bases, with 10 bases separating them. CDR3 residues: CASSNRVYTEAFF. CDR3 bases: TGTGCCAGCAGTAACAGGGTGTACACTGAAGCTTTCTTT.